This TCR beta chain comes out of a study of CD8 T cells in ankylosing spondylitis. This clonotype was recorded at least ten times. The antigen remains undetermined. General study points: A TCR beta motif made of fewer than ten highly homologous variants seemed typical of ankylosing spondylitis blood.

CDR3 length: 15 amino acids. Trimming cost V 5 bases and J 4 bases, with 17 bases left between them. TCRdb redid the calling of the 5' RACE reads with MiXCR, one entry per CDR3 protein. The sample has about 220,000 distinct CDR3 sequences, approximately 20% seen once. This receptor was obtained from a male donor with ankylosing spondylitis. Material for sequencing was blood, either unsorted or a sorted T cell fraction (not recorded which). The chain joins TRBV12-3 or TRBV12-4 to TRBJ1-2, with a possible D match to TRBD1 (6 bases). The DNA for the CDR3 is TGTGCCAGCAGTCTAGGGGGGGGATCCTTCTATGGCTACACCTTC. Protein product: CASSLGGGSFYGYTF.